One sample yielded the 27 T cell receptor beta chains listed below, sequenced in a study of blood T cell repertoires in COVID-19. Generated by immunoSEQ multiplex PCR, the TCRdb table keeps only in-frame clones and is missing some. The top ten hold 2% to 2.5% of the sample, which has 42,000 or so clones, 70% to 90% seen once. Material for sequencing was peripheral blood. These receptors all come from a human donor in a cohort sampled during active COVID-19.

The V gene is TRBV29-1, the J gene TRBJ2-1; TRBD2 matches 11 bases. CDR3 length: 15 amino acids. Looked up from germline, CDR1 is SQVTM and CDR2 is ANQGSEA. J gave up 6 bases and V 3 bases, and 7 bases lay outside the gene matches. This CDR3 is CSVDSGGAGINEQFF. Here the CDR3 DNA reads TGCAGCGTTGATAGCGGGGGGGCCGGGATCAATGAGCAGTTCTTC.

This clone was detected only a few times. The chain links TRBV25-1 to TRBJ2-7; TRBD1 agrees at 8 bases. This CDR3 spans 15 amino acids. Looked up from germline, CDR1 is MGHDK and CDR2 is SYGVNS. Trimming took 6 bases from V and 4 from J; bases not matched to a gene: 11. CDR3 loop: CASSDKTGGDYEQYF. The CDR3 DNA reads TGTGCCAGCAGCGACAAAACAGGGGGAGATTACGAGCAGTACTTC.

The chain uses TRBV5-1 and TRBJ1-6; D gene unclear. The ends were cut back, 0 bases at V and 7 bases at J, with 11 bases in the middle. This CDR3 has 15 amino acids. Germline CDR1 SGHRS, CDR2 YFSETQ. CDR3 DNA sequence: TGCGCCAGCAGCTTGGAATCCCTAGGCAATTCACCCCTCCACTTT. It yields the protein CASSLESLGNSPLHF. Complete variable domain (other parts from reference TRBV5-1 and TRBJ1-6): KAGVTQTPRYLIKTRGQQVTLSCSPISGHRSVSWYQQTPGQGLQFLFEYFSETQRNKGNFPGRFSGRQFSNSRSEMNVSTLELGDSALYLCASSLESLGNSPLHFGNGTRLTVT.

Concerning this clone: Germline is not matched at one junction end, which may reflect a read error. Distinct nucleotide sequences in the sample also encode this CDR3. The chain recombines TRBV7-9 with TRBJ2-7; perhaps TRBD1 as D (6 bases). This CDR3 spans 14 amino acids. Germline CDR1 SEHNR, CDR2 FQNEAQ (reference sequence). As DNA, the CDR3 is TGTGCCAGTAGCTCTACAGGGAAGTTCTACGAGCAGTACTTC. Translating gives CASSSTGKFYEQYF.

The sample holds one count of this clone. V and J are TRBV18 and TRBJ1-2, with TRBD1 matching over 10 bases. The germline gives CDR1 KGHSH, CDR2 LQKENI. V was pared by 3 bases and J by 6 bases, with 7 bases of the junction left unmatched. The CDR3 is 15 residues long. This chain's CDR3 is CASSPGSDRGHGYTF. The CDR3 nucleotides read TGTGCCAGCTCACCCGGCAGCGACAGGGGGCATGGCTACACCTTC.

The rearrangement links TRBV5-1 to TRBJ2-3, with 8 positions matching TRBD2. Per the germline V gene, CDR1 is SGHRS and CDR2 is YFSETQ. The CDR3 extends over 15 amino acids. With V trimmed by 4 bases and J by 0 bases, 4 bases remained unmatched. The CDR3 spells CASSLAGPSTDTQYF. CDR3 DNA: TGCGCCAGCAGCCTAGCGGGCCCCAGCACAGATACGCAGTATTTT. The full variable domain, in which reference TRBV5-1 and TRBJ2-3 provide the parts outside the CDR3, is KAGVTQTPRYLIKTRGQQVTLSCSPISGHRSVSWYQQTPGQGLQFLFEYFSETQRNKGNFPGRFSGRQFSNSRSEMNVSTLELGDSALYLCASSLAGPSTDTQYFGPGTRLTVL.

The chain employs TRBV4-2 and TRBJ2-7, with D perhaps TRBD1 (6 bases). The germline V gene encodes CDR1 LGHNA and CDR2 YNFKEQ. V was cut by 1 base and J by 1 base, with 14 bases left in between. The CDR3 has 16 residues. The CDR3 DNA follows: TGTGCCAGCAGCCAAGGGGGACACGCTCGATCCTACGAGCAGTACTTC. It yields the protein CASSQGGHARSYEQYF.

This CDR3 reads CASSLAVGGQETQYF. Here the CDR3 DNA reads TGCGCCAGCAGCTTGGCCGTGGGGGGGCAAGAGACCCAGTACTTC. The genes are TRBV5-1 and TRBJ2-5; 7 nucleotides agree with TRBD2. The CDR3 has 15 residues. The trim removed 0 bases at V and 2 bases at J, leaving 4 bases unmatched. The germline V gene has CDR1 SGHRS and CDR2 YFSETQ.

V usage is TRBV5-1 and J usage is TRBJ2-7; TRBD2 matches 11 bases. Germline V CDR1 and CDR2: SGHRS, YFSETQ. Unmatched junction bases numbered 9, after V lost 4 bases and J lost 3 bases. This CDR3 has 16 amino acids. In DNA form, the CDR3 reads TGCGCCAGCAGCCTACCGTCTAGCGGGGGGATCTACGAGCAGTACTTC. It encodes CASSLPSSGGIYEQYF.

This clone was counted between two and nine times. The chain couples TRBV7-9 to TRBJ1-1; a weak D match, TRBD1 (5 bases). This CDR3 is built from 14 residues. Germline CDR1 and CDR2: SEHNR and FQNEAQ (reference sequence). Trimming removed 6 bases from V and 0 bases from J, with 11 bases in between. For the CDR3, the DNA is TGTGCCAGCAGGCCCTCGACAGTGAACACTGAAGCTTTCTTT. Translating it yields CASRPSTVNTEAFF.

The chain carries TRBV13 and TRBJ1-4; 9 bases agree with TRBD1. This CDR3 spans 18 amino acids. The germline CDR1 and CDR2 sequences are PRHDT and FYEKMQ (reference sequence). With V trimmed by 5 bases and J by 8 bases, 18 bases remained unmatched. CDR3 sequence: CASSQRTLGTGRGEKLFF. The CDR3 DNA sequence: TGTGCCAGCAGCCAACGAACCCTAGGGACAGGGAGGGGGGAAAAACTGTTTTTT. The full variable domain, in which reference TRBV13 and TRBJ1-4 provide the parts outside the CDR3, is AAGVIQSPRHLIKEKRETATLKCYPIPRHDTVYWYQQGPGQDPQFLISFYEKMQSDKGSIPDRFSAQQFSDYHSELNMSSLELGDSALYFCASSQRTLGTGRGEKLFFGSGTQLSVL.

This chain joins TRBV30 and TRBJ2-6; the D is unclear. Germline V CDR1 and CDR2: GTSNPN, SVGIG (reference sequence). The CDR3 runs 13 residues. Trimming pared 2 bases from V and 0 bases from J, leaving 2 bases between. For the CDR3, the DNA is TGTGCCTGGAGTTACTCTGGGGCCAACGTCCTGACTTTC. Its protein is CAWSYSGANVLTF.

The rearrangement joins TRBV7-3 to TRBJ2-1, with 8 bases identical to TRBD2. CDR1 and CDR2 (germline): SGHTA, FQGTGA. The trim removed 5 bases at V and 5 bases at J, leaving 11 bases unmatched. The CDR3 loop spans 16 amino acids. CDR3: CASSEYPTGGHNEQFF. CDR3 sequence (DNA): TGTGCCAGCAGCGAATACCCCACGGGGGGGCACAATGAGCAGTTCTTC.

This sequence joins TRBV2 and TRBJ2-2; possible D gene TRBD1, 5 bases. In germline, CDR1 is SNHLY, CDR2 FYNNEI. V was shortened by 4 bases and J by 0 bases, with 9 bases between the two germline ends. The CDR3 runs 15 residues. The CDR3, as DNA: TGTGCCAGCAGTGCTAGGGGCCCGAACACCGGGGAGCTGTTTTTT. Translation: CASSARGPNTGELFF.

The chain is built from TRBV5-1 and TRBJ1-1; 9 bases map to TRBD1. CDR1 and CDR2 (germline): SGHRS, YFSETQ. V gave up 0 bases and J gave up 3 bases; unmatched junction bases: 6. The CDR3 spans 16 residues. The DNA for the CDR3 is TGCGCCAGCAGCTTGGTCCCGACAGGGGGTTACACTGAAGCTTTCTTT. Its protein is CASSLVPTGGYTEAFF.

The gene calls are TRBV7-9 and TRBJ2-3; the D gene is possibly TRBD1 (6 bases). The CDR3 runs 15 residues. V shed 0 bases and J shed 0 bases, with 7 bases lying between them. The V gene's germline CDR1 is SEHNR and CDR2 FQNEAQ (reference sequence). The CDR3 region is CASSLATGSTDTQYF. The CDR3 nucleotides read TGTGCCAGCAGCTTAGCGACAGGAAGCACAGATACGCAGTATTTT.

This chain uses TRBV7-6 with TRBJ1-1; D not resolved. This CDR3 comprises 11 residues. V was trimmed by 1 base and J by 8 bases, leaving 5 bases between them. Per the germline V gene, CDR1 is SGHVS and CDR2 is FNYEAQ. CDR3 in DNA: TGTGCCAGCAGCTTAGACGGGGAAGCTTTCTTT. Its translation is CASSLDGEAFF.

This clone came up once. The chain recombines TRBV19 with TRBJ1-6; perhaps TRBD1 as D (5 bases). The CDR3 totals 14 residues. V was cut by 5 bases and J by 7 bases, with 12 bases left in between. CDR1 LNHDA and CDR2 SQIVND come from the germline V gene (reference sequence). The CDR3 sequence is CASSAQGGNSPLHF. The CDR3 DNA follows: TGTGCCAGTAGTGCTCAGGGAGGCAATTCACCCCTCCACTTT.

In this sample, this clone turned up once. The chain combines TRBV19 with TRBJ1-1; a weak D match, TRBD1 (5 bases). Trimming cost V 6 bases and J 6 bases, with 11 bases left between them. The CDR3 runs 12 residues. Germline-derived CDR1 and CDR2 are LNHDA and SQIVND (reference sequence). The CDR3 DNA follows: TGTGCCAGTAGACAGGATTTGTCTGAAGCTTTCTTT. Translating gives CASRQDLSEAFF.

The chain joins TRBV2 to TRBJ2-7; D may be TRBD1 (7 bases). Germline lookup yields CDR1 SNHLY and CDR2 FYNNEI. CDR3 length: 15 residues. With 5 bases removed from V and 4 bases from J, the gap between germline ends came to 18 bases. The CDR3 DNA reads as TGTGCCAGCAGTCCTCAGGGGGGTGCAGGGTACGAGCAGTACTTC. Its protein product is CASSPQGGAGYEQYF.

The V gene is TRBV20-1, the J gene TRBJ1-4; no firm D call. Trimming removed 4 bases at V and 8 bases at J, with 5 bases between. This CDR3 contains 10 residues. The germline gives CDR1 DFQATT, CDR2 SNEGSKA (reference sequence). The CDR3 here is CSAMGEKLFF. The DNA of the CDR3 is TGCAGTGCTATGGGCGAAAAACTGTTTTTT.

The chain carries TRBV2 and TRBJ2-7, with D unclear. CDR3 length: 12 residues. CDR1 and CDR2 (germline): SNHLY, FYNNEI. V shed 2 bases and J shed 3 bases, with 5 bases lying between them. CDR3 sequence: CASSESVYEQYF. The DNA for the CDR3 is TGTGCCAGCAGTGAAAGCGTCTACGAGCAGTACTTC.

This clone was detected once. This chain uses TRBV5-1 with TRBJ2-3; perhaps TRBD2 as D (6 bases). Trimming shortened V by 0 bases and J by 1 base, and 9 bases separated the two germline ends. The CDR3 totals 15 residues. Germline values: CDR1 SGHRS, CDR2 YFSETQ. Here the CDR3 DNA reads TGCGCCAGCAGCTTGGGCGGGGCGGGCACAGATACGCAGTATTTT. Its protein is CASSLGGAGTDTQYF.

The J gene is TRBJ1-4, the V gene TRBV4-1, with a tentative D call TRBD1 (5 bases). Germline V lookup: CDR1 MGHRA, CDR2 YSYEKL. This CDR3 is built from 18 residues. Trimming cost V 0 bases and J 3 bases, with 17 bases left between them. The CDR3 spells CASSQDWVGVGANEKLFF. In nucleotides, the CDR3 is TGCGCCAGCAGCCAAGATTGGGTAGGGGTAGGAGCTAATGAAAAACTGTTTTTT.

In its sample, this clone was seen a few times. This chain links TRBV3-1 (or the pseudogene TRBV3-2) with TRBJ1-2; 7 nucleotides agree with TRBD1. This CDR3 contains 13 residues. Looked up from germline, CDR1 is LGHDT and CDR2 is YNNKEL (reference sequence). V gave up 8 bases and J gave up 7 bases; unmatched junction bases: 10. CDR3 amino acids: CASSEGAFGGYTF. DNA for the CDR3: TGTGCCAGCTCGGAGGGGGCATTTGGTGGCTACACCTTC.

The chain links TRBV18 to TRBJ1-1; D not resolved. The germline V and J ends were trimmed by 5 bases and 0 bases, with 7 bases remaining between them. Germline loops: CDR1 KGHSH, CDR2 LQKENI. This CDR3 has 13 residues. CDR3 in DNA: TGTGCCAGCTCAGTAGAGATGAACACTGAAGCTTTCTTT. It encodes CASSVEMNTEAFF.

The chain carries TRBV11-3 and TRBJ2-7; D is uncertain. V shed 2 bases and J shed 2 bases, with 16 bases lying between them. The CDR3 loop spans 16 amino acids. Germline assignment: CDR1 SGHNT and CDR2 YENEEA. In nucleotides, the CDR3 is TGTGCCAGCAGCTTAACATCCGCGGAACCAGCCTACGAGCAGTACTTC. It is translated as CASSLTSAEPAYEQYF.